This TCR beta chain stems from a study of identical twins. In this sample, this clonotype turned up a few times. What it binds is unknown. V gave up 2 bases and J gave up 0 bases, with 10 bases separating them. The CDR3 spans 16 residues. Germline-derived CDR1 and CDR2 are KGHSH and LQKENI. The study, taken as a whole, reports: Where beta out-of-frame sequences were concerned, excess twin sharing was weaker.

TCRdb recomputed calls from the 5' RACE reads with MiXCR, one row per CDR3 protein. The data contain around 530,000 distinct CDR3 sequences, roughly 15% of them singletons. The same data also contributed to another study, on yellow fever vaccine responses in identical twins.

Sequencing input: CD4+ T cells sorted from blood. This sequence was found in a woman younger than 30 in good health. The V call is TRBV18, the J call TRBJ2-2; D is tentatively TRBD1 or TRBD2 (5 bases each). The CDR3 DNA follows: TGTGCCAGCTCACCAGGGACCACCCCGAACACCGGGGAGCTGTTTTTT. The encoded protein is CASSPGTTPNTGELFF. Using reference TRBV18 and TRBJ2-2 for the parts outside the CDR3, the full variable domain is NAGVMQNPRHLVRRRGQEARLRCSPMKGHSHVYWYRQLPEEGLKFMVYLQKENIIDESGMPKERFSAEFPKEGPSILRIQQVVRGDSAAYFCASSPGTTPNTGELFFGEGSRLTVL.